The T cell receptor (beta chain) under discussion was sequenced for a study of blood T cell repertoires in COVID-19. Study background: Material from acute and convalescent COVID-19 was sourced from the United States, Italy and Spain.

Per the study methods: By means of reference gene primer amplification, nucleated cell counts were estimated. Profiling relied on immunoSEQ multiplex PCR, and the TCRdb table lists in-frame clones only, not all of them. The V and J calls and clone size are taken from that table; D and trimming were inferred from the DNA. The repertoire holds more than 150,000 clones, with around 73% as singletons. Cohort placement rested on clinical history that participants reported themselves. Two negative PCRs, clearance, or symptom resolution characterized the recovered Cohort 3 donors. The sequence came from a woman aged 50 to 65 who had recovered from COVID-19. The specimen sequenced was PBMCs or T cells enriched from blood (not recorded which).

The CDR3 loop reads CASSFTKNTEAFF. Here the CDR3 DNA reads TGTGCCAGCAGCTTTACTAAGAACACTGAAGCTTTCTTT. J is TRBJ1-1 and V is TRBV7-3; D unresolved. The germline V and J ends were trimmed by 3 bases and 1 base, with 6 bases remaining between them. Germline V lookup: CDR1 SGHTA, CDR2 FQGTGA. This CDR3 comprises 13 residues.